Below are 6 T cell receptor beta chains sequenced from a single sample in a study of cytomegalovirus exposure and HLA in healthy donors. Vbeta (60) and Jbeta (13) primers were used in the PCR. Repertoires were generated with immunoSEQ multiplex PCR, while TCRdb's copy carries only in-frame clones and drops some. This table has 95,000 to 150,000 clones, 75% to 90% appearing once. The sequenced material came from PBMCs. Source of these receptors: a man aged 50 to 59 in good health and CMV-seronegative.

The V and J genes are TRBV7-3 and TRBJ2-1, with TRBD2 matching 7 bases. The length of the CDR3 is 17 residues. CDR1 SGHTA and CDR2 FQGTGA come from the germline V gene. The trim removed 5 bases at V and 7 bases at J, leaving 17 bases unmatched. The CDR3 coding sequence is TGTGCCAGCAGCCCCATGGGAGGGGCGGGAGTGGGGAATGAGCAGTTCTTC. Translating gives CASSPMGGAGVGNEQFF.

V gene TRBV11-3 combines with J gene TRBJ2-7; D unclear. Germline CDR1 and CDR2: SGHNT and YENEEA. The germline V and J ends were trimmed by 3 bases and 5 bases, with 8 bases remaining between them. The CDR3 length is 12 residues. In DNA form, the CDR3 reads TGTGCCAGCAGCTTGGGCACCCACGAGCAGTACTTC. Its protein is CASSLGTHEQYF.

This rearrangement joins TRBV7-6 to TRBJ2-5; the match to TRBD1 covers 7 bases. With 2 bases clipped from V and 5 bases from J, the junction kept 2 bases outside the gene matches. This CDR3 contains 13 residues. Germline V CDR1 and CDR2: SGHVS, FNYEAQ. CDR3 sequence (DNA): TGTGCCAGCAGCTTAAAAGGGGGCGAGACCCAGTACTTC. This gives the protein CASSLKGGETQYF.

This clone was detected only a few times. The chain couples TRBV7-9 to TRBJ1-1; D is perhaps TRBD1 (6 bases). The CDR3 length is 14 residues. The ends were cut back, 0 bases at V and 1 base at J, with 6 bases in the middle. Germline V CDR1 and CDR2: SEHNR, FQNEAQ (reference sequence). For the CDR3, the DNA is TGTGCCAGCAGCTTAGCAGGGGGGAACACTGAAGCTTTCTTT. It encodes CASSLAGGNTEAFF.

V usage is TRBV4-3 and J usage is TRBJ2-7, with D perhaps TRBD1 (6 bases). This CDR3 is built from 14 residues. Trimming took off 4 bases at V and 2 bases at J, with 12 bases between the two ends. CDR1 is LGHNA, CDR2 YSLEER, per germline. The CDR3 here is CASSRVQGPYEQYF. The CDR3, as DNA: TGCGCCAGCAGCCGCGTACAGGGTCCCTACGAGCAGTACTTC.

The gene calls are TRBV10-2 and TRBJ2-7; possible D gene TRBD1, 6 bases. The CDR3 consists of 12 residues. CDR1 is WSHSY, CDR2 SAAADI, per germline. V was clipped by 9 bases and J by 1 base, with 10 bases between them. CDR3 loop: CARDSQSYEQYF. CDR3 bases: TGCGCCAGGGACAGTCAGTCCTACGAGCAGTACTTC.